A selection of T cell receptor beta chains follows, all from one sample in a study of shared clonotypes between healthy human individuals. The repertoire was sequenced with immunoSEQ multiplex PCR; TCRdb's copy has only in-frame clones and lacks some. Here the sample spans about 2.3 million clones, 90% to 95% being singletons. Sample: naive CD4+ T cells from PBMCs. These TCRs come from a man younger than 35 in good health. Some clones in this sample may be carry-over from other donors' samples. Each CDR3 is given with its conserved first and last residue. The D gene is left open where the match is weak. Rows may omit the clone size; those that give it use once, few, many or a size class.

size	length	V	D	J	DNA	CDR3
-	16	TRBV5-1	-	TRBJ2-3	TGCGCCAGCAGCTTGGGCCCGCTTAGGAGCACAGATACGCAGTATTTT	CASSLGPLRSTDTQYF
-	15	TRBV6-4	-	TRBJ2-1	TGTGCCAGCAGTGAGATTAGCGGTTCCTACAATGAGCAGTTCTTC	CASSEISGSYNEQFF
-	15	TRBV5-1	TRBD1	TRBJ2-5	TGCGCCAGCAGCCCTGCTAGGGACAGGGTGGAGACCCAGTACTTC	CASSPARDRVETQYF
-	14	TRBV10-3	-	TRBJ2-2	TGTGCCGCCCGAGGACTGGGGACGTCCGGGGAGCTGTTTTTT	CAARGLGTSGELFF
-	15	TRBV7-9	TRBD1	TRBJ2-2	TGTGCCAGCAGCATCCGACAGGGGGAAGGCGGGGAGCTGTTTTTT	CASSIRQGEGGELFF
-	15	TRBV5-6	TRBD2	TRBJ2-1	TGTGCCAGCAGTACCCTAGCGGGAGCCAACAATGAGCAGTTCTTC	CASSTLAGANNEQFF
once	16	TRBV7-3	-	TRBJ1-1	TGTGCCAGCAGCTTGGGGCAGGGGTTCGGGAACACTGAAGCTTTCTTT	CASSLGQGFGNTEAFF
-	16	TRBV5-6	-	TRBJ2-7	TGTGCCAGCAGCAAGGCCGGGACGGGACCTTCCTACGAGCAGTACTTC	CASSKAGTGPSYEQYF
-	15	TRBV4-3	-	TRBJ2-1	TGCGCCAGCAGCCAGGGGGTTTGGTCTAGCGCTGAGCAGTTCTTC	CASSQGVWSSAEQFF
-	14	TRBV2	-	TRBJ2-1	TGTGCCAGCAGTTACTTCCCTTTGGGGAATGAGCAGTTCTTC	CASSYFPLGNEQFF
-	14	TRBV7-9	-	TRBJ2-4	TGTGCCAGCAGCTCTGGACTAGCCAAAAACATTCAGTACTTC	CASSSGLAKNIQYF
-	17	TRBV9	TRBD2	TRBJ2-1	TGTGCCAGCAGCGTATACGGGACTAGCGGTTCCTACAATGAGCAGTTCTTC	CASSVYGTSGSYNEQFF
-	17	TRBV28	TRBD1	TRBJ2-4	TGTGCCAGCAGTTCCGCCGGACAGGGCAGAGCCAAAAACATTCAGTACTTC	CASSSAGQGRAKNIQYF
-	15	TRBV19	TRBD1	TRBJ1-5	TGTGCCACCAACACAGGGGCGTGGGGCAATCAGCCCCAGCATTTT	CATNTGAWGNQPQHF
-	14	TRBV7-2	-	TRBJ1-1	TGTGCCAGCAGCACTACAGGATCAGACACTGAAGCTTTCTTT	CASSTTGSDTEAFF
-	13	TRBV7-3	-	TRBJ2-5	TGTGCCAGCAGCTTACACAGGGCCGAGACCCAGTACTTC	CASSLHRAETQYF
-	15	TRBV28	-	TRBJ2-7	TGTGCCAGCAGTTTGCGGCGGAGCAGCTCCTACGAGCAGTACTTC	CASSLRRSSSYEQYF
-	15	TRBV6-5	-	TRBJ2-1	TGTGCCAGCAGTCCCGGACTCTCTCGGGCGAATGAGCAGTTCTTC	CASSPGLSRANEQFF
-	16	TRBV28	-	TRBJ2-4	TGTGCCAGCAGTTTGTTCAGGGCCCTAGCCAAAAACATTCAGTACTTC	CASSLFRALAKNIQYF
-	15	TRBV28	TRBD1	TRBJ2-2	TGTGCCAGCAGTCCCTTAGGCAGGGGGCCCGGGGAGCTGTTTTTT	CASSPLGRGPGELFF
once	15	TRBV5-1	-	TRBJ2-1	TGCGCCAGCAGCCCGGAAGGTCCTTCCTACAATGAGCAGTTCTTC	CASSPEGPSYNEQFF
-	15	TRBV7-9	TRBD2	TRBJ2-7	TGTGCCAGCAGCTTAGGACTAGCGGGAAACTACGAGCAGTACTTC	CASSLGLAGNYEQYF
once	15	TRBV6-6	TRBD2	TRBJ2-2	TGTGCCAGCAGACCTAGCGGAGGCAACACCGGGGAGCTGTTTTTT	CASRPSGGNTGELFF
-	12	TRBV6-5	-	TRBJ2-7	TGTGCCAGCAGGACCAGCATCCACGAGCAGTACTTC	CASRTSIHEQYF
-	12	TRBV9	-	TRBJ2-1	TGTGCCAGCAGCGTTTTTTACAATGAGCAGTTCTTC	CASSVFYNEQFF
-	13	TRBV7-2	-	TRBJ2-5	TGTGCCAGCAGCTTAGCGGCCCAAGAGACCCAGTACTTC	CASSLAAQETQYF
once	15	TRBV5-4	-	TRBJ2-1	TGTGCCAGCAGCTCTTCTAGCCATTCCTACAATGAGCAGTTCTTC	CASSSSSHSYNEQFF
-	15	TRBV6-6	-	TRBJ2-7	TGTGCCAGCAGTTACTCAGGAGGGCCGGGGAACGAGCAGTACTTC	CASSYSGGPGNEQYF
-	14	TRBV5-1	TRBD1	TRBJ1-1	TGCGCCAGCAGCGGAACAGGGGGCGGCACTGAAGCTTTCTTT	CASSGTGGGTEAFF
-	15	TRBV18	TRBD1	TRBJ1-2	TGTGCCAGCTCACCCCCGACAGGGTTTAGGCCGGGCTACACCTTC	CASSPPTGFRPGYTF
-	13	TRBV9	-	TRBJ2-1	TGTGCCAGCTGCCGGGTAGCCTGCAATGAGCAGTTCTTC	CASCRVACNEQFF
-	13	TRBV6-1	TRBD2	TRBJ2-1	TGTGCCAGCACTAGCGGGACCCGAAATGAGCAGTTCTTC	CASTSGTRNEQFF
-	15	TRBV9	-	TRBJ2-1	TGTGCCAGCAGCGTAGACGCTAGCTCCTACAATGAGCAGTTCTTC	CASSVDASSYNEQFF
-	12	TRBV7-9	-	TRBJ2-5	TGTGCCAGCAGCCAGCAGGGAGAGACCCAGTACTTC	CASSQQGETQYF
once	14	TRBV7-8	-	TRBJ2-5	TGTGCCAGCAGTCGAGGAGTCCAGCGGGAGACCCAGTACTTC	CASSRGVQRETQYF
few	15	TRBV7-9	-	TRBJ1-5	TGTGCCAGCAGCTTAGTTGGGCCGCAGGGACAGCCCCAGCATTTT	CASSLVGPQGQPQHF
once	12	TRBV29-1	-	TRBJ1-2	TGCAGCGCCTCAGGGCCAGACTATGGCTACACCTTC	CSASGPDYGYTF
-	15	TRBV15	TRBD1	TRBJ2-2	TGTGCCACCAGCAACAGGGGGGCGCGGATCGGGGAGCTGTTTTTT	CATSNRGARIGELFF
-	13	TRBV19	-	TRBJ2-7	TGTGCCAGTAGTATGACAGGGAGGGACGAGCAGTACTTC	CASSMTGRDEQYF
-	15	TRBV11-1	TRBD1	TRBJ1-5	TGTGCCAGCAGCCCGGGACAGGGGGCTAATCAGCCCCAGCATTTT	CASSPGQGANQPQHF
few	10	TRBV28	-	TRBJ1-1	TGTGCCAGCACAGACACTGAAGCTTTCTTT	CASTDTEAFF
-	15	TRBV7-9	-	TRBJ2-4	TGTGCCAGCAGCTTAGGGGCAGGAGGCAAAAACATTCAGTACTTC	CASSLGAGGKNIQYF